This entry features one T cell receptor (beta chain) sequence. Its antigen is unknown. No qualities accompany the bases; no much larger clone lies one base away. RNA was extracted using the RNeasy kit, and roughly 0.5 to 1 microgram was reverse transcribed with random hexamers. The immunoSEQ multiplex PCR assay, covering 54 Vbeta and 13 Jbeta segments, was used to amplify TCR beta CDR3 regions. To correct PCR amplification bias, a synthetic template baseline was used for both primer optimization and computational correction. Per the source publication's procedure: Reads were annotated to V, D and J genes according to IMGT and were analyzed with immunoSEQ Analyzer, with only productive sequences retained. To calculate clonality, Shannon entropy was normalized by log2 of the number of productive unique sequences and then subtracted from one. For each patient and control, public and private clones were evaluated within the 100 most prevalent clones. Susac-specific clones were defined as absent from healthy and MS cohorts, 800 to 1,200 published viral clones and other ImmuneACCESS disease sequences. The raw public data were reprocessed by TCRdb itself: fastp quality trimming at Q25, MiXCR clonotype calling, in-frame beta chains only. Every entry covers one CDR3 protein and lists the most common genes and DNA from its rows. The V and J calls and clone size come from TCRdb's table, not from the authors' own analysis. The sample table lists around 200,000 distinct CDR3 sequences, over 85% of them with a count of one. The ten largest account for approximately 0.1% of the sample.

Peripheral blood CD8+ and CD4+ T cells from healthy donors, Susac syndrome patients and multiple sclerosis patients were profiled using high-throughput TCR beta sequencing. Healthy donors were age- and sex-matched controls. Bulk CD8+ and CD4+ T cells were purified magnetically by negative isolation, whereas CD8+ TEMRA cells were enriched by FACS. Blood was drawn into EDTA tubes, processed within 24 hours, and PBMCs were isolated by density gradient centrifugation. PBMCs intended for TCR sequencing were cryopreserved in liquid nitrogen and thawed later in a water bath at 37 degrees C. The sorted or isolated CD4+, CD8+ and CD8+ TEMRA cells had a purity of 90% or higher. The source of the sample is a study of CD8 T cells in Susac syndrome (dated by TCRdb to about 2019). For the study in its entirety: Whether CD8+ T cell activation and differentiation in Susac syndrome was antigen driven was tested using repertoire sequencing. General conclusions and limits of the study: The TCR sequencing and HLA analysis was acknowledged to have included a relatively small number of individuals.

The sample was CD4+ T cells from PBMCs. This receptor was obtained from a human donor in good health.

For the CDR3, the sequence is CATIPPRNYEQYF. The bases read TGTGCCACCATCCCTCCCCGGAACTACGAGCAGTACTTC. The V and J segments used are TRBV24-1 and TRBJ2-7; there is no confident call for the D gene. The germline V gene encodes CDR1 KGHDR and CDR2 SFDVKD. V and J lose 8 bases and 3 bases, and a span of 13 bases separates them. Its CDR3 holds 13 amino acids, cysteine through phenylalanine. The only DNA kept is the CDR3, 39 bases in frame from the first base.